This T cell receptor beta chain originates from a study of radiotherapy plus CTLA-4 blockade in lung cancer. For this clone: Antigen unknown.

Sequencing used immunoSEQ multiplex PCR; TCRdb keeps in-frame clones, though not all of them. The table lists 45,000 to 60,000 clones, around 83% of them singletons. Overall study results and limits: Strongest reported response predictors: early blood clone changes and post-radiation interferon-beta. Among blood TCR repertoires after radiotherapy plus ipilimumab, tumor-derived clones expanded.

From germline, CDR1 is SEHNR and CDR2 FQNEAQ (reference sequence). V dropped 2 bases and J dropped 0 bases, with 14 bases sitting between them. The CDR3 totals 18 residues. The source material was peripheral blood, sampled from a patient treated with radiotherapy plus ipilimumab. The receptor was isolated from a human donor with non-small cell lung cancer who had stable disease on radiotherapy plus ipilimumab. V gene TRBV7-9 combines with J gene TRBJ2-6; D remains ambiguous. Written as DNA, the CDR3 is TGTGCCAGCAGCTTACCCAGGTTACCGAGCTCTGGGGCCAACGTCCTGACTTTC. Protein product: CASSLPRLPSSGANVLTF.